This record concerns one T cell receptor (beta chain) sequence. This specimen belongs to a study of control samples from healthy donors and cancer patients. This CDR3 has 14 residues. CDR1 is LGHDT and CDR2 is YNNKEL in the germline V gene (reference sequence). The V gene end was trimmed by 4 bases and the J gene end by 5 bases; junction bases not matched to a gene: 6. Data came from immunoSEQ multiplex PCR; TCRdb stores just in-frame clones and leaves some out. The sample includes just under 60,000 clones, 80% to 95% seen only once; the top ten take about 1.5%. The sequenced sample consisted of PBMCs. J is TRBJ2-5 and V is TRBV3-1 (or the pseudogene TRBV3-2); 8 nucleotides match TRBD2. The sequence derives from a man aged 40-49 years with colorectal cancer. CDR3 protein: CASSRSGGKETQYF. CDR3 bases: TGTGCCAGCAGCCGAAGCGGGGGCAAGGAGACCCAGTACTTC.